This TCR beta chain appears in the sequencing data of a study of T cell changes during pregnancy in multiple sclerosis. The repertoire was sequenced with immunoSEQ multiplex PCR; TCRdb's copy has only in-frame clones and lacks some. The sample lists around 40,000 clones; approximately 89% were seen once. The sequence came from a female donor in good health, enrolled as a control in a pregnancy study. Sample: CD4+ T cells from peripheral blood mononuclear cells, taken after pregnancy.

The CDR3 protein is CASSSPTGWGEKLFF. CDR3 nucleotide sequence: TGTGCCAGCAGCTCCCCGACAGGGTGGGGTGAAAAACTGTTTTTT. The chain recombines TRBV7-8 with TRBJ1-4, with 7 bases fitting TRBD1. Unmatched junction bases numbered 9, after V lost 4 bases and J lost 7 bases. From germline, CDR1 is SGHVS and CDR2 FQNEAQ. This CDR3 has 15 amino acids. Drawing the rest from reference TRBV7-8 and TRBJ1-4, the complete variable domain is GAGVSQSPRYKVAKRGQDVALRCDPISGHVSLFWYQQALGQGPEFLTYFQNEAQLDKSGLPSDRFFAERPEGSVSTLKIQRTQQEDSAVYLCASSSPTGWGEKLFFGSGTQLSVL.